This TCR beta chain is from a study of T-cell memory formation after mild COVID-19. This clonotype was found many times. The 5'RACE method, run with constant-segment primers, produced TCR alpha and TCR beta cDNA libraries (carrying sample barcodes and UMIs). MiXCR was run by TCRdb on the 5' RACE reads, yielding one entry per CDR3 protein. The data contain over 150,000 distinct CDR3 sequences, under 20% of them singletons. Sequences were obtained from PBMCs or a T cell subset sorted from them (not recorded which). The sequence was collected from a young man who had mild COVID-19 (a few samples of this study predate the infection). Cell type and time point are not known.

The DNA of the CDR3 is TGCGCCAGCAGCCTCCGGACAGGGGACACTGAAGCTTTCTTT. Amino acid sequence: CASSLRTGDTEAFF. This chain uses TRBV4-3 with TRBJ1-1, with 9 bases identical to TRBD1. Losses at the gene ends were 4 bases for V and 3 bases for J; bases not matched to a gene: 3. The V gene's germline CDR1 is LGHNA and CDR2 YSLEER. The CDR3 sequence is 14 residues long.